This is a list of T cell receptor beta chains from one sample in a study of blood T cell repertoires in COVID-19. Here immunoSEQ multiplex PCR was the method, and the copy in TCRdb shows in-frame clones only, minus some. This table has almost 200,000 clones, roughly nine tenths appearing once. The sample was peripheral blood. Receptor source: a woman in her seventies with acute or convalescent COVID-19. CDR3s include the opening cysteine and the closing phenylalanine or tryptophan. The D gene is left open where the match is weak. The size of a clone is reported for some rows only, either as once, few or many, or as a class for expanded clones.

CASSEGLGQGAFF	TGTGCCAGCAGTGAAGGTCTCGGGCAGGGGGCTTTCTTT	TRBV6-1	NA	NA	TRBJ1-1
CASSLTGESTDTQYF	TGTGCCAGCAGCTTAACGGGAGAGAGCACAGATACGCAGTATTTT	TRBV7-3	NA	few	TRBJ2-3
CATSDMSGGSYGYTF	TGTGCCACCAGTGATATGTCGGGGGGATCCTATGGCTACACCTTC	TRBV24-1	NA	NA	TRBJ1-2
CASSYSTGGSYEQYF	TGTGCCAGCAGTTACTCTACGGGAGGGAGCTACGAGCAGTACTTC	TRBV6-5	TRBD2	NA	TRBJ2-7
CASSFRDSGTTDTQYF	TGTGCCAGCAGCTTCCGGGACAGCGGAACCACAGATACGCAGTATTTT	TRBV7-9	TRBD1	NA	TRBJ2-3
CASSPGPSGTEAFF	TGCGCCAGCAGCCCCGGACCCAGCGGCACTGAAGCTTTCTTT	TRBV5-1	NA	NA	TRBJ1-1
CASSLVLQTTEAFF	TGTGCCAGCAGCTTGGTGCTACAGACCACTGAAGCTTTCTTT	TRBV5-6	NA	NA	TRBJ1-1
CASSWGDAPNQPQHF	TGTGCCAGCAGTTGGGGGGACGCACCCAATCAGCCCCAGCATTTT	TRBV7-9	NA	NA	TRBJ1-5
CASSLDGRIYGYTF	TGTGCCAGCAGCTTGGACGGGAGGATCTATGGCTACACCTTC	TRBV7-8	NA	few	TRBJ1-2
CASSLMSRGVNQPQHF	TGTGCCAGCAGCCTTATGAGCAGGGGGGTTAATCAGCCCCAGCATTTT	TRBV7-7	TRBD1	NA	TRBJ1-5
CASGGSSYEQYF	TGTGCCAGCGGCGGCAGTTCTTACGAGCAGTACTTC	TRBV6-5	NA	NA	TRBJ2-7
CATSRDLEKLFF	TGTGCCACCAGCAGAGATCTAGAAAAACTGTTTTTT	TRBV15	NA	NA	TRBJ1-4
CASSLELAGANNEQFF	TGCGCCAGCAGCTTGGAGCTAGCGGGAGCCAACAATGAGCAGTTCTTC	TRBV5-1	TRBD2	NA	TRBJ2-1
CASSTTGEANYGYTF	TGTGCCAGCAGCACTACAGGAGAAGCTAACTATGGCTACACCTTC	TRBV7-2	NA	NA	TRBJ1-2
CASGDREKGTGELFF	TGTGCTAGTGGTGACAGGGAAAAGGGCACCGGGGAGCTGTTTTTT	TRBV12-5	TRBD1	NA	TRBJ2-2
CASRQRGTPDEAFF	TGTGCCAGCAGACAAAGGGGGACACCAGATGAAGCTTTCTTT	TRBV6-5	NA	NA	TRBJ1-1
CASSDGQGNTGELFF	TGTGCCAGCAGTGATGGACAGGGGAACACCGGGGAGCTGTTTTTT	TRBV6-4	TRBD1	NA	TRBJ2-2
CASSFLGQGAGGYTF	TGTGCCAGCAGCTTCCTTGGACAGGGGGCGGGTGGCTACACCTTC	TRBV7-2	TRBD1	NA	TRBJ1-2
CASSPQGGGTEAFF	TGCGCCAGCAGCCCCCAGGGAGGGGGCACTGAAGCTTTCTTT	TRBV5-1	NA	NA	TRBJ1-1
CASSSRREQSSPLHF	TGTGCCAGCAGTTCCCGAAGGGAGCAGTCTTCACCCCTCCACTTT	TRBV6-2/TRBV6-3	NA	NA	TRBJ1-6
CASGTIPEEQYF	TGTGCCAGCGGGACTATCCCGGAAGAGCAGTACTTC	TRBV11-3	TRBD2	NA	TRBJ2-7
CASKQEHSYNEQFF	TGTGCCAGCAAACAGGAACACTCCTACAATGAGCAGTTCTTC	TRBV27	NA	NA	TRBJ2-1
CASGSGQGFNRYTF	TGTGCCAGCGGGTCGGGACAGGGGTTCAACCGCTACACCTTC	TRBV28	TRBD1	NA	TRBJ1-2
CASGRNTGELFF	TGTGCCAGCGGCAGAAACACCGGGGAGCTGTTTTTT	TRBV5-6	NA	NA	TRBJ2-2
CATSRGRLAGGGEQFF	TGTGCCACCAGCAGAGGGCGACTAGCGGGAGGGGGGGAGCAGTTCTTC	TRBV15	TRBD2	NA	TRBJ2-1
CASSLSRYNSPLHF	TGTGCCAGCAGCTTGAGCAGGTATAATTCACCCCTCCACTTT	TRBV5-6	NA	NA	TRBJ1-6
CASSPPDRANQPQHF	TGTGCCAGCTCACCACCTGACAGGGCTAATCAGCCCCAGCATTTT	TRBV18	TRBD1	once	TRBJ1-5
CASSLAGAGLYGYTF	TGTGCCAGCAGCTTAGCAGGCGCGGGGCTCTATGGCTACACCTTC	TRBV7-9	NA	NA	TRBJ1-2
CASSFQSRGNNQPQHF	TGTGCCAGCAGCTTTCAATCCAGGGGGAATAATCAGCCCCAGCATTTT	TRBV7-8	TRBD1	NA	TRBJ1-5
CASSFAVYQETQYF	TGTGCCAGCAGCTTTGCGGTGTACCAAGAGACCCAGTACTTC	TRBV7-9	NA	few	TRBJ2-5
CASSLRGRGTGELFF	TGTGCCAGCAGCTTACGGGGGAGAGGGACCGGGGAGCTGTTTTTT	TRBV7-3	NA	NA	TRBJ2-2
CASSTLNEKLFF	TGTGCCAGTAGTACCTTAAATGAAAAACTGTTTTTT	TRBV19	NA	NA	TRBJ1-4
CASSPPGQLNTEAFF	TGTGCCAGCAGCCCCCCGGGACAGTTGAACACTGAAGCTTTCTTT	TRBV7-9	TRBD1	NA	TRBJ1-1
CASSMDPDGSSPLHF	TGTGCCAGTAGTATGGACCCGGACGGGAGTTCACCCCTCCACTTT	TRBV19	NA	NA	TRBJ1-6
CASSPLAGAKNEQFF	TGCGCCAGCAGCCCACTAGCGGGAGCAAAAAATGAGCAGTTCTTC	TRBV5-1	TRBD2	once	TRBJ2-1
CSVPWGTGCYF	TGCAGCGTTCCCTGGGGGACAGGCTGTTATTTT	TRBV29-1	TRBD1	NA	TRBJ2-3
CASSSGTDSPLHF	TGTGCCAGCAGCTCCGGGACAGATTCACCCCTCCACTTT	TRBV7-2	TRBD1	NA	TRBJ1-6
CASRGGQNQPQHF	TGTGCCAGCAGAGGGGGACAGAATCAGCCCCAGCATTTT	TRBV12-3/TRBV12-4	TRBD1	NA	TRBJ1-5
CASSFHTSNYGYTF	TGTGCCAGCAGTTTCCACACCTCTAACTATGGCTACACCTTC	TRBV28	NA	NA	TRBJ1-2
CASSTRQGRTYEQYF	TGTGCCAGTAGTACCCGACAGGGGAGGACCTACGAGCAGTACTTC	TRBV19	TRBD1	NA	TRBJ2-7
CASSLVGGDNSPLHF	TGTGCCAGCAGCTTAGTCGGCGGGGATAATTCACCCCTCCACTTT	TRBV7-2	NA	NA	TRBJ1-6
CASSPLTATNEKLFF	TGTGCCAGCAGTCCTCTAACTGCAACTAATGAAAAACTGTTTTTT	TRBV28	NA	NA	TRBJ1-4
CASSSSGSGGETQYF	TGTGCCAGCAGCTCCTCGGGGAGCGGGGGAGAGACCCAGTACTTC	TRBV7-2	TRBD2	few	TRBJ2-5
CAISETQVSYEQYF	TGTGCCATCAGTGAGACACAGGTATCCTACGAGCAGTACTTC	TRBV10-3	NA	NA	TRBJ2-7
CASSEGQGAYGYTF	TGTGCCAGCAGTGAAGGACAGGGGGCCTATGGCTACACCTTC	TRBV6-1	TRBD1	NA	TRBJ1-2
CSARDRGGNTEAFF	TGCAGCGCCCGGGACAGGGGAGGGAACACTGAAGCTTTCTTT	TRBV29-1	TRBD1	NA	TRBJ1-1
CASSKWFARQHEKLFF	TGTGCCAGCAGCAAATGGTTCGCCAGGCAACATGAAAAACTGTTTTTT	TRBV21-1	NA	NA	TRBJ1-4
CASRLAGGNEQFF	TGTGCCAGTCGACTAGCGGGGGGCAATGAGCAGTTCTTC	TRBV6-6	TRBD2	NA	TRBJ2-1
CASSFPGRDRGTFF	TGTGCCAGCAGCTTCCCGGGACGGGACAGGGGAACTTTCTTT	TRBV7-2	TRBD1	NA	TRBJ1-1
CASTSNRGQPQHF	TGTGCCAGCACCTCGAACAGGGGACAGCCCCAGCATTTT	TRBV10-3	TRBD1	NA	TRBJ1-5
CASFPGPGPTSGNEQFF	TGCGCCAGCTTTCCCGGGCCGGGTCCGACTAGCGGGAATGAGCAGTTCTTC	TRBV5-1	TRBD2	NA	TRBJ2-1
CASSADSNTEAFF	TGTGCCAGCAGCGCCGACAGCAACACTGAAGCTTTCTTT	TRBV7-8	NA	NA	TRBJ1-1
CASSLGPSGGPPSTDTQYF	TGTGCCAGCAGCTTAGGCCCGAGCGGGGGGCCCCCTAGCACAGATACGCAGTATTTT	TRBV7-2	TRBD2	NA	TRBJ2-3
CASSLGGLGNTIYF	TGTGCCAGCAGTTTGGGAGGGTTGGGAAACACCATATATTTT	TRBV27	NA	NA	TRBJ1-3
CASSPRAVVDYGYTF	TGTGCCAGCAGCCCGAGGGCAGTAGTAGACTATGGCTACACCTTC	TRBV3-1/TRBV3-2	NA	NA	TRBJ1-2
CATSRDGRAGDIQYF	TGTGCCACCAGCAGAGACGGAAGGGCAGGGGACATTCAGTACTTC	TRBV15	NA	NA	TRBJ2-4
CASSPKTTGSEQFF	TGTGCCAGCAGTCCTAAGACGACTGGCAGTGAGCAGTTCTTC	TRBV27	NA	NA	TRBJ2-1
CASSLSPWTGVKTRSSYNEQFF	TGTGCCAGCAGTTTATCCCCTTGGACAGGTGTAAAGACCCGAAGCTCCTACAATGAGCAGTTCTTC	TRBV28	TRBD1	NA	TRBJ2-1
CASSPGSGMNTEAFF	TGTGCCAGCTCACCAGGAAGCGGAATGAACACTGAAGCTTTCTTT	TRBV18	NA	NA	TRBJ1-1
CASSPDRANTGELFF	TGTGCCAGCTCACCGGACAGGGCGAACACCGGGGAGCTGTTTTTT	TRBV18	TRBD1	NA	TRBJ2-2